The sequence of this T cell receptor (beta chain) was determined in a study of CD8 T cells in Susac syndrome. Broader study findings: The TCR sequencing and HLA analysis in the study involved a relatively small number of individuals, as the study acknowledged.

It was with random hexamers that roughly 0.5 to 1 ug RNA was reverse transcribed. Amplification of TCR beta CDR3 across 54 Vbeta and 13 Jbeta was performed with immunoSEQ multiplex PCR. TCRdb called the immunoSEQ multiplex PCR reads again in MiXCR, with one record for every CDR3 protein. Of some 76,000 distinct CDR3 sequences in the sample, around 90% were seen once. Negative isolation yielded CD8+ and CD4+ T cells; FACS enriched TEMRA cells. The length of the CDR3 is 14 residues. CDR1 is SGDLS and CDR2 is YYNGEE in the germline V gene. A word on this clonotype: Its antigen remains unknown.

The V gene is TRBV9, the J gene TRBJ2-1, with 14 bases that match TRBD2. The DNA matches TRBJ2-7 better at its end, which makes the J call doubtful. Sequenced input: CD8+ T cells from PBMCs. The TCR originated in a human donor with multiple sclerosis. CDR3 coding DNA: TGTGCCAGCAGCCTCGGGACTAGCGGGGGCCAGCAGTACTTC. Translating it yields CASSLGTSGGQQYF.